The T cell receptor beta chain described here comes from a study of T cell repertoires in cytomegalovirus infection. Study-level information: TCR beta signatures that were public indicated CMV infection and matching HLA type.

The J segment lost 3 bases and the V segment lost 7 bases, leaving 11 bases of the junction unmatched. CDR1 and CDR2 (germline): SNHLY, FYNNEI. The CDR3 totals 18 residues. Study outcomes and limitations: CMV carriers with the relevant HLA were identified by cumulative public TCR beta family frequency. CMV-specific HLA-C-restricted TCR beta clonotypes dominated the ex vivo response.

On this clonotype: Its specificity is not known.

In TCRdb, the reads were re-called with MiXCR into one record per CDR3 protein. Of about 450,000 distinct CDR3 sequences listed, 25% to 40% are singletons. This TCR was sampled from a human donor in good health (CMV status not recorded). Some clones in this sample may be carry-over from other donors' samples. What was sequenced was PBMCs. The chain employs TRBV2 and TRBJ2-2; 13 nucleotides align to TRBD2. The CDR3 loop is CASTRTSGGPRDTGELFF. CDR3 nucleotides: TGTGCCAGCACCAGGACTAGCGGGGGCCCTCGGGACACCGGGGAGCTGTTTTTT.